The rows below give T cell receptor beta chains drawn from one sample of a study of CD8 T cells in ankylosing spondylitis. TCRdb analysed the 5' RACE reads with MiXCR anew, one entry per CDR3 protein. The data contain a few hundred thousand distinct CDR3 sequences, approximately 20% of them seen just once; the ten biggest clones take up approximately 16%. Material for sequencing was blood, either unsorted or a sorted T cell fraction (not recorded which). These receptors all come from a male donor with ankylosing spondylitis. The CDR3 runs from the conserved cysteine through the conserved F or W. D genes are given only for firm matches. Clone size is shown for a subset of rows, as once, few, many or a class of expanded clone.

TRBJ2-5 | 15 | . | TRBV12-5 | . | TGTGCTAGTGGTTTCCTCGGTGGATTTCAAGAGACCCAGTACTTC | CASGFLGGFQETQYF
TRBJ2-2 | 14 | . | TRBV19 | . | TGTGCCAGTAGTATAGCAGCGAACACCGGGGAGCTGTTTTTT | CASSIAANTGELFF
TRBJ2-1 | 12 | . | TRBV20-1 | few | TGCAGTGCTCTCAGGTCCTACAATGAGCAGTTCTTC | CSALRSYNEQFF
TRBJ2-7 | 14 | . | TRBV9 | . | TGTGCCAGCAGCGTAGGGGTATTTTCCTACGAGCAGTACTTC | CASSVGVFSYEQYF
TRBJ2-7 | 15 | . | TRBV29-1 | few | TGCAGCGTGGATCATGTCGGGGGACCACAGCACGAGCAGTACTTC | CSVDHVGGPQHEQYF
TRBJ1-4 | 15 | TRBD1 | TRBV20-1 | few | TGCAGTGCTGGGAGATCGCAGGGGGGGAATGAAAAACTGTTTTTT | CSAGRSQGGNEKLFF
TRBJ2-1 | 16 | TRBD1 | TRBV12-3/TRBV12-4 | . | TGTGCCAGCAGTCCGTACCAGGACAGGGTCACGAATGAGCAGTTCTTC | CASSPYQDRVTNEQFF
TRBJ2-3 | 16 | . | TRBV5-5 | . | TGTGCCAGCAGCTTGGGCGGTTCCCGCGCCACAGATACGCAGTATTTT | CASSLGGSRATDTQYF
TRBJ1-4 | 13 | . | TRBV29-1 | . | TGCAGCGTTGAACAGGGTTCCGGTGAAAAACTGTTTTTT | CSVEQGSGEKLFF
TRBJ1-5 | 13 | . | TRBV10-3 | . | TGTGCCATCAGTGCGGGCCGCGAGTCAGCCCAGCATTTT | CAISAGRESAQHF
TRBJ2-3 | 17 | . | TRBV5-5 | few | TGTGCCAGCAGCAAGGGGACGGGCGGCGGAGGGTCAGATACGCAGTATTTT | CASSKGTGGGGSDTQYF
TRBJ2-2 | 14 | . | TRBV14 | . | TGTGCCAGCAGCGAGACAGGTGACACCGGGGAGCTGTTTTTT | CASSETGDTGELFF
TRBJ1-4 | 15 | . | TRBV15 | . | TGTGCCACCAGCAGAGCAACCAGTACTAATGAAAAACTGTTTTTT | CATSRATSTNEKLFF
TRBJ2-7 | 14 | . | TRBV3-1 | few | TGTGCCAGCAGCCGACAGGACTTAACCTACGAGCAGTACTTC | CASSRQDLTYEQYF
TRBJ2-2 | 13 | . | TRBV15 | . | TGTGCCACCAGCAGCAGAATGGGCGGGGAGCTGTTTTTT | CATSSRMGGELFF
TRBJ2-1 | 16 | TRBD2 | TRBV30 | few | TGTGCCTGGAGTCCTATGACTAGCGTAAACGGCAATGAGCAGTTCTTC | CAWSPMTSVNGNEQFF
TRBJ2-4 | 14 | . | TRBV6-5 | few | TGTGCCAGCAGTTCCCCGAGAGAATCGAACATTCAGTACTTC | CASSSPRESNIQYF
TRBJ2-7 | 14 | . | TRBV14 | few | TGTGCCAGCAGCCAACTCAGCGCAGCCTACGAGCAGTACTTC | CASSQLSAAYEQYF
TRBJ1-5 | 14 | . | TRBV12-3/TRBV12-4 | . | TGTGCCAGCAGTTTAGACAGGGTGGGTCAGCCCCAGCATTTT | CASSLDRVGQPQHF
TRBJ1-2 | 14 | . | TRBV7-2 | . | TGTGCCAGCACCGCGGACAGTTCCGTGTATGGCTACACCTTC | CASTADSSVYGYTF
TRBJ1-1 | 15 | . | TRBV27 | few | TGTGCCAGCAGTCCAAGGCCTCAGGGGAACACTGAAGCTTTCTTT | CASSPRPQGNTEAFF
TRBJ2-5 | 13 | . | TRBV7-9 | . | TGTGCCAGCAGCCGTAGGGGCGGTGAGACCCAGTACTTC | CASSRRGGETQYF
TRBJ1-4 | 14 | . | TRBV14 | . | TGTGCCAGCAGCCATCGACGTTATAATGAAAAACTGTTTTTT | CASSHRRYNEKLFF
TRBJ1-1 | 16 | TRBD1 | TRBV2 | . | TGTGCCAGCAGTGAGAGAAGACAGGGCCTGAACACTGAAGCTTTCTTT | CASSERRQGLNTEAFF
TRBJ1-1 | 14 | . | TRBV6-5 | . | TGTGCCAGCAGTTACACGACCGGGGACACTGAAGCTTTCTTT | CASSYTTGDTEAFF
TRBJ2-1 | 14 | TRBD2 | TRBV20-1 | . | TGCAGTGCTAGAGATATCGGGACTACCAATGAGCAGTTCTTC | CSARDIGTTNEQFF
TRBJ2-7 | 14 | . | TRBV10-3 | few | TGTGCCATCAGTGAGTCTAGGCAGACCTACGAGCAGTACTTC | CAISESRQTYEQYF
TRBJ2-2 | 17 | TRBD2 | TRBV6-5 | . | TGTGCCAGCAGTTACTCCGGACTAGCGGGAAGCACCGGGGAGCTGTTTTTT | CASSYSGLAGSTGELFF
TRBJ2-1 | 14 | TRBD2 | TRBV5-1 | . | TGCGCCAGCAGCTTCGGAGCGGGAGCCGATGAGCAGTTCTTC | CASSFGAGADEQFF
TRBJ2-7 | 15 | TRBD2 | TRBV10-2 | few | TGCGCCAGCAGACGGGGGGGAGGGGACTCCTACGAGCAGTACTTC | CASRRGGGDSYEQYF
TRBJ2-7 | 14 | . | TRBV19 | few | TGTGCCAGTAGACCGGACACCGCCTTGGACGAGCAGTACTTC | CASRPDTALDEQYF
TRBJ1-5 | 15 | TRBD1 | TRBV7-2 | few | TGTGCCAGCAGCTCGGAGGGGGCGAGTTTTCAGCCCCAGCATTTT | CASSSEGASFQPQHF
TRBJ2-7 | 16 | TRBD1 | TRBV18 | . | TGTGCCAGCTCACCTGGACTTCCCGGGACAGGCTACGAGCAGTACTTC | CASSPGLPGTGYEQYF
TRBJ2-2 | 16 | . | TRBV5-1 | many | TGCGCCAGCAGCTTGGTTCGCGGTACGAACACCGGGGAGCTGTTTTTT | CASSLVRGTNTGELFF
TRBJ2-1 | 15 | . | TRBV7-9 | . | TGTGCCAGCAGCGGCCGACTAGGGGGATACAATGAGCAGTTCTTC | CASSGRLGGYNEQFF
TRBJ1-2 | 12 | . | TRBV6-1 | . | TGTGCCAGCAGCGGGACAATTTATGGCTACACCTTC | CASSGTIYGYTF
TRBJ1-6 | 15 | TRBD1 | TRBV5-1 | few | TGCGCCAGCAGCTTGAGGGGGACAGAGGGGTCACCCCTCCACTTT | CASSLRGTEGSPLHF
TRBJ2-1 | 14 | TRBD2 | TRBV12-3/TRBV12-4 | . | TGTGCCAGCAGGTTAATGTCTAGCGGGAGTGAGCAGTTCTTC | CASRLMSSGSEQFF
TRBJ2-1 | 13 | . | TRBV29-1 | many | TGCAGCGTCACAGGCAACACCTACAATGAGCAGTTCTTC | CSVTGNTYNEQFF
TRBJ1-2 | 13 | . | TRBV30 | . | TGTGCCTGGGCCGGCGGACAGATCTATGGCTACACCTTC | CAWAGGQIYGYTF
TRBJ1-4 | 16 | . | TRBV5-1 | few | TGCGCCAGCAGCTTGGTAGGTGTCGCGGCTAATGAAAAACTGTTTTTT | CASSLVGVAANEKLFF
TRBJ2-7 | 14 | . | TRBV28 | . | TGTGCCAGCACCCCCAGCAGGCGTACCTACGAGCAGTACTTC | CASTPSRRTYEQYF
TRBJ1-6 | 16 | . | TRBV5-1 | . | TGCGCCAGCAGCTTGGATGGGCAGCGTTATAATTCACCCCTCCACTTT | CASSLDGQRYNSPLHF
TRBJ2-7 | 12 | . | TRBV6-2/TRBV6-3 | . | TGTGCCAGCACCCCGACAGGTCTCGAGCAGTACTTC | CASTPTGLEQYF
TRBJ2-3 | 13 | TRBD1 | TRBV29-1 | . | TGCAGCGTAACACAGGGGGCGGTGGCACTGCAGTATTTT | CSVTQGAVALQYF
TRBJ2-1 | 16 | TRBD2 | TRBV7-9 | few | TGTGCCAGCAGCTTAGGAGCGGGAGATCTTTTCAATGAGCAGTTCTTC | CASSLGAGDLFNEQFF
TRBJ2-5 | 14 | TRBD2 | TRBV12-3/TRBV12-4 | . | TGTGCCAGCAGGGGGGGGGGAGCCCAAGAGACCCAGTACTTC | CASRGGGAQETQYF
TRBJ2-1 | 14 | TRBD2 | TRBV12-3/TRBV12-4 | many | TGTGCCAGCAGTACGACTAGCGGGAGGAATGAGCAGTTCTTC | CASSTTSGRNEQFF
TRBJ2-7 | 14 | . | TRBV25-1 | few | TGTGCCAGCAGTGGACCAAGGGCGCCCTACGAGCAGTACTTC | CASSGPRAPYEQYF
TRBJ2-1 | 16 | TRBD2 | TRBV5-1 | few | TGCGCCAGCAGCACGGAAAGAGCGGGAGGTTACGATGAGCAGTTCTTC | CASSTERAGGYDEQFF
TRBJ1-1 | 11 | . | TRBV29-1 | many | TGCAGCGTTGATAGATCTCCGGCGGCTTTCTTT | CSVDRSPAAFF
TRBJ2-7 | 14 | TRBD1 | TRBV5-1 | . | TGCGCCAGCAGCCCGGGACAGGGGGTTCGGGAGCAGTACTTC | CASSPGQGVREQYF
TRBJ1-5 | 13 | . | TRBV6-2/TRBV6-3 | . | TGTGCCAGCAGTTACTTCTTTGGTCAGCCCCAGCATTTT | CASSYFFGQPQHF
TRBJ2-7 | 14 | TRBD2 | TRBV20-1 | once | TGCAGTGCCCCGTCTAGCGGGAGGACCTACGAGCAGTACTTC | CSAPSSGRTYEQYF